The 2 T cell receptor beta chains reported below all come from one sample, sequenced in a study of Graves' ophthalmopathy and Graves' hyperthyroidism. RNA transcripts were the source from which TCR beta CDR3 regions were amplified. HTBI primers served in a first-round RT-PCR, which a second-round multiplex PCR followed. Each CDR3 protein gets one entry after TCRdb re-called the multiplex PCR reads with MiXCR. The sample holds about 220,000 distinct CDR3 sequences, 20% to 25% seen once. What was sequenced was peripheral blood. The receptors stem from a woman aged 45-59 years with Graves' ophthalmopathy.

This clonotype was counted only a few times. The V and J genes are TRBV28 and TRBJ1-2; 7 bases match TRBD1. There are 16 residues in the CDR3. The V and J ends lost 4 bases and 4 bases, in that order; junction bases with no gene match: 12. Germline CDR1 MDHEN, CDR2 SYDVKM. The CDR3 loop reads CASSSWGVTGTYGYTF. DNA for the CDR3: TGTGCCAGCAGTTCCTGGGGGGTGACAGGGACCTATGGCTACACCTTC.

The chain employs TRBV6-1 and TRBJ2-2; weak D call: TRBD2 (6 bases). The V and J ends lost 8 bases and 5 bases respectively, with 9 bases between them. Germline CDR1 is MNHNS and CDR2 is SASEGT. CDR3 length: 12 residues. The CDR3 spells CASGGVTGELFF. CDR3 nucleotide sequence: TGTGCCAGCGGCGGGGTTACCGGGGAGCTGTTTTTT.